These T cell receptor beta chains were read from a single sample in a study of OX40 agonist ivuxolimab in advanced cancers. TCRdb's copy holds only in-frame clones and misses some; the assay was immunoSEQ multiplex PCR. The data contain roughly 11,000 clones, 81% of them singletons. This material consisted of CD4+ or CD8+ T cells sorted from blood, taken in a trial of the OX40 agonist ivuxolimab. The receptor source for this set is an adult with an advanced solid tumor such as melanoma, head and neck, liver or kidney cancer. CDR3s include the opening cysteine and the closing phenylalanine or tryptophan. A D gene is named only where the DNA matches it firmly. Expanded clones get a size class; other rows say once, few or many, or leave the size out.

>TRBJ2-3|NA|NA|TRBV5-5
TGTGCCAGCAGTTCGGGACCGCTCACAGATACGCAGTATTTT
CASSSGPLTDTQYF
>TRBJ2-7|NA|NA|TRBV28
TGTGCCAGCATTTTCTCCTCAGGGCCCTACGAGCAGTACTTC
CASIFSSGPYEQYF
>TRBJ2-3|NA|NA|TRBV7-6
TGTGCCAGCAGCTTAATCTCCACAGATACGCAGTATTTT
CASSLISTDTQYF
>TRBJ2-5|NA|once|TRBV4-1
TGCGCCAGCAGCCTTACTAGAGGGTATGAGACCCAGTACTTC
CASSLTRGYETQYF
>TRBJ2-7|NA|NA|TRBV6-5
TGTGCCAGCAGTTACTCCGAGACAAAGCCCTACGAGCAGTACTTC
CASSYSETKPYEQYF
>TRBJ2-1|TRBD2|NA|TRBV5-1
TGCGCCAGCAGCTTCTCGACTAGCGGGAGAGGAAATGAGCAGTTCTTC
CASSFSTSGRGNEQFF
>TRBJ2-7|TRBD1|medium-sized|TRBV12-5
TGTGCTAGTGGCTCGGGACAGGGGTCGTACTACGAGCAGTACTTC
CASGSGQGSYYEQYF
>TRBJ2-1|NA|NA|TRBV6-1
TGTGCCAGCAGTGTCTCTGGCGGGAAGGCCTGGCATGAGCAGTTCTTC
CASSVSGGKAWHEQFF
>TRBJ2-2|NA|NA|TRBV27
TGTGCCAGCAGAACCAGTGGCGGGGAGCTGTTTTTT
CASRTSGGELFF
>TRBJ2-3|NA|NA|TRBV7-3
TGTGCCAGCAGCTCTATTCATACAGATACGCAGTATTTT
CASSSIHTDTQYF
>TRBJ2-7|TRBD1|few|TRBV6-5
TGTGCCAGCAGTTACTCGACAGGGGGCAACTACGAGCAGTACTTC
CASSYSTGGNYEQYF
>TRBJ1-1|TRBD1|medium-sized|TRBV13
TGTGCCAGCAGCTTAGGCATCCCCGGACAGGGAAGGAACACTGAAGCTTTCTTT
CASSLGIPGQGRNTEAFF
>TRBJ2-2|NA|NA|TRBV29-1
TGCAGCGTTGGAGGGTTCTTCACCGGGGAGCTGTTTTTT
CSVGGFFTGELFF
>TRBJ2-3|NA|once|TRBV29-1
TGCAGCGTTGGGGGAGGGGGCATAGATACGCAGTATTTT
CSVGGGGIDTQYF
>TRBJ1-2|NA|NA|TRBV11-3
TGTGCCAGCAGCCGCAGTGGGGGCCGTGTTGGCTACACCTTC
CASSRSGGRVGYTF
>TRBJ2-7|NA|NA|TRBV6-5
TGTGCCAGCAGTTACTTGGGGGACTACGAGCAGTACTTC
CASSYLGDYEQYF
>TRBJ2-7|NA|few|TRBV5-1
TGCGCCAGCAGCTTGGAGTGGGGGCGACAGAATAGCTACGAGCAGTACTTC
CASSLEWGRQNSYEQYF
>TRBJ1-2|NA|NA|TRBV7-9
TGTGCCAGCAGCTTTCGGCACCAAGTGGGCTACACCTTC
CASSFRHQVGYTF
>TRBJ2-6|NA|NA|TRBV10-3
TGTGCCATCAGTGAGGTCCACTCTGGGGCCAACGTCCTGACTTTC
CAISEVHSGANVLTF
>TRBJ1-2|TRBD1|few|TRBV6-4
TGTGCCAGCAGTGAGGGACAGGGGGCAGAAGGCTACACCTTC
CASSEGQGAEGYTF
>TRBJ2-1|NA|NA|TRBV7-9
TGTGCCAGCAGCTCTATAACCGACATCAACAATGAGCAGTTCTTC
CASSSITDINNEQFF
>TRBJ2-7|NA|NA|TRBV30
TGTGCCTGGAGTGATGGGGTCACCTACGAGCAGTACTTC
CAWSDGVTYEQYF
>TRBJ1-1|NA|NA|TRBV21-1
TGTGCCAGCAGGCGAGGCCTAGCTATTCGCACTGAAGCTTTCTTT
CASRRGLAIRTEAFF
>TRBJ2-1|NA|NA|TRBV7-3
TGTGCCAGCAGCTTAGCTCCTTGGAGTGAGCAGTTCTTC
CASSLAPWSEQFF
>TRBJ2-4|NA|NA|TRBV21-1
TGTGCCAGCAGCGACGGAGGGGGACGGCTAGCCAAAAACATTCAGTACTTC
CASSDGGGRLAKNIQYF
>TRBJ2-7|TRBD1|NA|TRBV4-2
TGTGCCAGCAGCCAAGGTGGACAGGCCTACGAGCAGTACTTC
CASSQGGQAYEQYF
>TRBJ1-3|NA|once|TRBV7-9
TGTGCCAGCAGCCCGTGGACACCCGGAAACACCATATATTTT
CASSPWTPGNTIYF
>TRBJ1-1|TRBD1|NA|TRBV4-1
TGCGCCAGCAGCCAGGGACCTCCCGAGACAGGGGTATGGGCTTTCTTT
CASSQGPPETGVWAFF
>TRBJ1-6|NA|NA|TRBV27
TGTGCCAGCAGTTTTCGGGGGACCCTCCACTTT
CASSFRGTLHF
>TRBJ1-2|TRBD1|NA|TRBV19
TGTGCCAGTACCCCGGGACAGGGGGCGTACTATGGCTACACCTTC
CASTPGQGAYYGYTF
>TRBJ2-3|TRBD2|NA|TRBV7-2
TGTGCCAGCAGCCCGGGACTAGCGGGCGCTAGCACAGATACGCAGTATTTT
CASSPGLAGASTDTQYF
>TRBJ2-1|NA|NA|TRBV28
TGTGCCAGCAGTTTTGCCCTTATCGACAATGAGCAGTTCTTC
CASSFALIDNEQFF
>TRBJ2-7|NA|few|TRBV10-2
TGCGCCAGCAGTGAGTCGAGCACAACCTCCTACGAGCAGTACTTC
CASSESSTTSYEQYF
>TRBJ1-1|NA|NA|TRBV5-1
TGCGCCAGCAGCTTGGAACGTGGGATGGCTGAAGCTTTCTTT
CASSLERGMAEAFF
>TRBJ2-7|TRBD1|NA|TRBV6-5
TGTGCCACCCACAGGACAGGGGAACGCGAGCAGTACTTC
CATHRTGEREQYF
>TRBJ1-2|NA|medium-sized|TRBV27
TGTGCCAGCAGTTTATCACCTAACTATGGCTACACCTTC
CASSLSPNYGYTF
>TRBJ2-7|TRBD2|NA|TRBV4-2
TGTGCCAGCAGCCAAGAAGGATCTAGCGGGAGCTACGAGCAGTGCTTC
CASSQEGSSGSYEQCF
>TRBJ2-6|TRBD1|few|TRBV7-2
TGTGCCAGCAGCCTTGGACAGGGGGGTTTGTACGTCCTGACTTTC
CASSLGQGGLYVLTF